This TCR beta chain is drawn from a study of early T cells in non-severe SARS-CoV-2 infection. The wider study: Chains from this unsorted whole-blood bulk RNA could not be paired. Study-level findings and limits: Matches to VDJdb favored anti-spike CD8 responses and missed private and CD4 specificities.

This clonotype has a count of ten or more. Its antigen remains unknown. The CDR3 extends over 12 amino acids. Deletions cut 6 bases from V and 2 bases from J, with 6 bases between. CDR1 is SEHNR, CDR2 FQNEAQ, per germline (reference sequence). Attachment of unique molecular identifiers to individual cDNA molecules was performed. TCRdb recomputed calls from the 5' RACE reads with MiXCR, one row per CDR3 protein. The top ten hold roughly 4.2% of the sample, which has tens of thousands of distinct CDR3 sequences, about an eighth seen once. This TCR derives from an adult who was a healthcare worker with PCR-confirmed SARS-CoV-2 infection or an uninfected control (not recorded which). J is TRBJ2-3 and V is TRBV7-9; the D is unclear. The sample was whole blood. The CDR3 DNA follows: TGTGCCAGCAGGGACGCCACAGATACGCAGTATTTT. As protein: CASRDATDTQYF.